The rows below give T cell receptor beta chains drawn from one sample of a study of shared clonotypes between healthy human individuals. The table came from immunoSEQ multiplex PCR; TCRdb's copy has only in-frame clones and leaves some out. The table lists about 1.5 million clones, 95% to 99% of them singletons. The sequenced material came from naive CD4+ T cells sorted from blood. These receptors were collected from a young man in good health. CDR3s include the opening cysteine and the closing phenylalanine or tryptophan. The order of the fields is V gene, J gene, CDR3 length, clone size, CDR3 protein. Clone size is shown for a subset of rows, as once, few, many or a class of expanded clone.

TRBV18	TRBJ1-1	15	-	CASSPPVGGFTEAFF
TRBV5-1	TRBJ2-7	15	-	CASSLEPGQSYEQYF
TRBV2	TRBJ1-3	13	-	CASVDSAGNTIYF
TRBV5-4	TRBJ2-3	12	-	CASSPIADTQYF
TRBV19	TRBJ2-2	15	-	CASSTGQGITGELFF
TRBV7-2	TRBJ2-3	19	-	CASSSRQGYKMGTTDTQYF
TRBV4-2	TRBJ2-1	17	-	CASSQFSGRVRYNEQFF
TRBV27	TRBJ2-2	15	-	CASSQAGGNTGELFF
TRBV7-9	TRBJ1-2	16	-	CASSSTPQGSRQGYTF
TRBV13	TRBJ2-7	15	-	CASSLAGAGTYEQYF
TRBV7-8	TRBJ2-7	14	-	CASSASGARYEQYF
TRBV11-2	TRBJ1-4	14	-	CASSYGQSNEKLFF
TRBV5-1	TRBJ2-5	16	-	CASSLGLARVEETQYF
TRBV5-6	TRBJ1-2	14	-	CASLDRGALDGYTF
TRBV5-1	TRBJ2-5	15	-	CASSSAAVRQETQYF
TRBV28	TRBJ1-2	14	-	CASISGQGSYGYTF
TRBV6-6	TRBJ2-3	16	-	CASSYSSGTWADTQYF
TRBV14	TRBJ1-3	15	-	CASSQAGAAGNTIYF
TRBV4-1	TRBJ1-4	13	-	CASSQVWGEKLFF
TRBV19	TRBJ1-1	14	once	CASSIDRGAAEAFF
TRBV6-5	TRBJ1-5	14	-	CASSPGTANQPQHF
TRBV28	TRBJ1-4	15	-	CASSLPGTGGEKLFF
TRBV9	TRBJ2-5	19	-	CASSVMSGRLAGDQETQYF
TRBV25-1	TRBJ2-2	14	-	CASSESGRAGELFF
TRBV7-2	TRBJ2-1	15	-	CASSFGHSLYNEQFF
TRBV27	TRBJ2-1	15	-	CASIPRPKGGNEQFF
TRBV18	TRBJ1-3	16	once	CASSPSGQGAGNTIYF
TRBV4-2	TRBJ1-4	15	-	CASSQLPRRNEKLFF
TRBV7-2	TRBJ2-1	12	-	CASSLGVHEQFF
TRBV5-4	TRBJ2-3	14	-	CASRSGTSGDTQYF
TRBV20-1	TRBJ2-3	11	once	CSARGGDTQYF
TRBV9	TRBJ2-1	17	-	CASSVGLSNPEDNEQFF
TRBV11-2	TRBJ1-4	14	-	CASSQGSWGEKLFF
TRBV21-1	TRBJ2-7	14	once	CASTAGTEFYEQYF
TRBV15	TRBJ1-4	14	-	CATSRWDSNEKLFF
TRBV2	TRBJ1-3	15	-	CASTAQGQGGNTIYF
TRBV14	TRBJ2-7	12	-	CASSQGVYEQYF
TRBV20-1	TRBJ2-1	11	-	CSAEVPSGAFF
TRBV5-1	TRBJ2-3	16	-	CASSWGLAGITDTQYF
TRBV6-6	-	12	-	CASKRGTYEQYF
TRBV18	TRBJ2-7	13	-	CASSPTSVYEQYF
TRBV2	TRBJ2-1	14	-	CASSSITKNNEQFF
TRBV29-1	TRBJ2-1	17	-	CSVEDGISRAKSHEQFF
TRBV18	TRBJ2-4	16	-	CASSPQGAGAKNIQYF
TRBV25-1	TRBJ2-5	15	-	CASSEPAPIQETQYF
TRBV6-6	TRBJ2-3	16	many	CASSYSRDRGTDTQYF
TRBV2	TRBJ1-2	12	once	CASSEANRPYTF
TRBV27	TRBJ2-2	16	-	CASSPGQITNTGELFF
TRBV28	TRBJ1-1	13	-	CASSLLRNTEAFF
TRBV4-2	TRBJ2-7	17	-	CASSQDLPTSVSYEQYF
TRBV6-1	TRBJ1-1	14	-	CASTQDYIGTEAFF
TRBV6-1	TRBJ1-2	11	-	CASSVGVGYTF